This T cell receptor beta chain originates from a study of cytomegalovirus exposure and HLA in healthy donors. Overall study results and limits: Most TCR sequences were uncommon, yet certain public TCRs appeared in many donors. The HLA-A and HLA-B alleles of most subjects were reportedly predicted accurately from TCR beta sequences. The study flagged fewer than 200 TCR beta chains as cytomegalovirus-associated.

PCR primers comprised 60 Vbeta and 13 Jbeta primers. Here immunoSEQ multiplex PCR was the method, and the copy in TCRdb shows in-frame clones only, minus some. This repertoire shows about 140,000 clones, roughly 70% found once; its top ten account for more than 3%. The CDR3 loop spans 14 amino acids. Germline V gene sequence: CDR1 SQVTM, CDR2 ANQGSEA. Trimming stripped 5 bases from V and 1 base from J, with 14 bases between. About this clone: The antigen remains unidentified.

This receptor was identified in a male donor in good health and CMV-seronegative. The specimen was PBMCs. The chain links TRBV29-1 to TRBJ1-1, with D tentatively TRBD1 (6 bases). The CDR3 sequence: CSVRGGWGNTEAFF. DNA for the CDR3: TGCAGCGTTAGGGGGGGGTGGGGGAACACTGAAGCTTTCTTT.